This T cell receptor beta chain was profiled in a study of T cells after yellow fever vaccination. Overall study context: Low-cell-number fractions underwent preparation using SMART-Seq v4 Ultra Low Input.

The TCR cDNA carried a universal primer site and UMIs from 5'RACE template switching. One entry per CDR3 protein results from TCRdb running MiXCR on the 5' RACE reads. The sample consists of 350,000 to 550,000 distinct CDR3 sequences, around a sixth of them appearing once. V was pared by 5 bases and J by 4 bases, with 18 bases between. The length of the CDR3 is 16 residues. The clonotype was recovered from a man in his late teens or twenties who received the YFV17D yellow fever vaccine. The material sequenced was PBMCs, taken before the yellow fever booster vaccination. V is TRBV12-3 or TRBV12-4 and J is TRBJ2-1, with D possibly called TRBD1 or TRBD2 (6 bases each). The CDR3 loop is CASSPMGGVGYNEQFF. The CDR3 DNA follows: TGTGCCAGCAGTCCCATGGGGGGCGTAGGATACAATGAGCAGTTCTTC.